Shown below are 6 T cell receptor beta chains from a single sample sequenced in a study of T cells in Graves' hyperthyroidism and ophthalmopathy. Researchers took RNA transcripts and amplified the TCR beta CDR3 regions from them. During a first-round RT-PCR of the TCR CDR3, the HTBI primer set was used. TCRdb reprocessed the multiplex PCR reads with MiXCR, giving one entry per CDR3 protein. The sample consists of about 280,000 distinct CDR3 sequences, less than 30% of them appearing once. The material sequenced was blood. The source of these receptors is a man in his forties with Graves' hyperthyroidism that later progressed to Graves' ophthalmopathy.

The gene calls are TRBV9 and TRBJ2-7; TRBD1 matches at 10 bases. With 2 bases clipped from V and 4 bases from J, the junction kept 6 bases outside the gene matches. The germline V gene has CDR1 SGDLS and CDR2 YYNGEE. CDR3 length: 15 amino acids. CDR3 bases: TGTGCCAGCAGCGTGACCGGGACAGGGGAATACGAGCAGTACTTC. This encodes CASSVTGTGEYEQYF.

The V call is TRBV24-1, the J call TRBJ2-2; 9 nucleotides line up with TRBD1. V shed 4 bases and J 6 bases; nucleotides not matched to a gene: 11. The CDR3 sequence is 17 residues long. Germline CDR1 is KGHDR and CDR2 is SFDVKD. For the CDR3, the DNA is TGTGCCACCAGTGACCCTACACAGGGGGCCTCGGCCGGGGAGCTGTTTTTT. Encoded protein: CATSDPTQGASAGELFF.

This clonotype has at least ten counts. The CDR3 nucleotides are TGTGCCAGTACTGCGGACGGTGGGATTGACGGGGAGCTGTTTTTT. Translating gives CASTADGGIDGELFF. This sequence joins TRBV2 and TRBJ2-2; D call uncertain. Trimming took off 9 bases at V and 7 bases at J, with 21 bases between the two ends. Germline lookup yields CDR1 SNHLY and CDR2 FYNNEI. The CDR3 runs 15 residues.

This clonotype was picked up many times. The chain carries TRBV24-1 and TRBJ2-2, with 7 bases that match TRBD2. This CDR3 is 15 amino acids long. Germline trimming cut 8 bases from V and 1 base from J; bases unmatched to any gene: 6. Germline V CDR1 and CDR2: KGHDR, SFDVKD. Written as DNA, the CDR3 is TGTGCCACCACCAGGACTAGTGAGAACACCGGGGAGCTGTTTTTT. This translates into CATTRTSENTGELFF.

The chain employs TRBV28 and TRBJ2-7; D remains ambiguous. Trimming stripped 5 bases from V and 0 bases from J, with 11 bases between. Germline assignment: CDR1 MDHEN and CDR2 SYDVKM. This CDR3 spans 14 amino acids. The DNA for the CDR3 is TGTGCCAGCAGTCTCCTCGTTAGCTCCTACGAGCAGTACTTC. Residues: CASSLLVSSYEQYF.

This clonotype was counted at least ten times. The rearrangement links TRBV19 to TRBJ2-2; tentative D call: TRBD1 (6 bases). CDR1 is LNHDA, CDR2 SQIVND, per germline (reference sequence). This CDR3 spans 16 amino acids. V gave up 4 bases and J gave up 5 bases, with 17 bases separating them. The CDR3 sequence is CASSNQGRGGTGELFF. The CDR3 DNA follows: TGTGCCAGTAGTAACCAGGGCAGGGGCGGAACCGGGGAGCTGTTTTTT.